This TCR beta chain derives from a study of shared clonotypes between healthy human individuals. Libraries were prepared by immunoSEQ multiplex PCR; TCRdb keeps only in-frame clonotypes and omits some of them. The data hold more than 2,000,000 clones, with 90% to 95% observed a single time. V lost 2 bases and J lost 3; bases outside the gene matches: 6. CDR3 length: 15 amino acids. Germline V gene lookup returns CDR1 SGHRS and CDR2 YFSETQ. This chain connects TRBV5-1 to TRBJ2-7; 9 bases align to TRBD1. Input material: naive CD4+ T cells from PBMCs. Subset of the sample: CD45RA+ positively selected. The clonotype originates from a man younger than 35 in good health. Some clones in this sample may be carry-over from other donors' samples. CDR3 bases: TGCGCCAGCAGCTTCGCCCCGGGACAGGGCTACGAGCAGTACTTC. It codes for CASSFAPGQGYEQYF.